Each of the 6 T cell receptor beta chains below was sequenced from the same sample in a study of T cells in Graves' hyperthyroidism and ophthalmopathy. RNA transcripts yielded amplified TCR beta CDR3 regions. In the first-round RT-PCR of the TCR CDR3, the HTBI primer set was used. TCRdb analysed the multiplex PCR reads with MiXCR anew, one entry per CDR3 protein. Of a few hundred thousand distinct CDR3 sequences listed, more than 15% are singletons. The specimen sequenced was blood. The receptors were gathered from a woman aged 25-40 years with Graves' hyperthyroidism.

This clonotype was seen a handful of times. V gene TRBV28 combines with J gene TRBJ1-2; TRBD1 matches at 8 bases. V lost 6 bases, J lost 8 bases, and 5 bases stayed unmatched. Germline V gene data show CDR1 as MDHEN and CDR2 as SYDVKM. The length of the CDR3 is 12 residues. DNA of the CDR3: TGTGCCAGCAGACCAGGGGGCCGCGGCTACACCTTC. This sequence encodes CASRPGGRGYTF.

This clonotype was seen at least ten times. The genes are TRBV7-8 and TRBJ2-3, with D possibly being TRBD1 (5 bases). The CDR3 extends over 17 amino acids. Germline CDR1 SGHVS, CDR2 FQNEAQ. Between the trimmed V and J ends, which lost 4 bases and 2 bases, there was a span of 19 bases. The CDR3: CASSSRQRPPNTDTQYF. The CDR3 DNA reads TGTGCCAGCAGCTCCCGACAGAGACCTCCGAACACAGATACGCAGTATTTT.

The sample holds many counts of this clonotype. The chain employs TRBV20-1 and TRBJ2-3, with TRBD1 matching 7 bases. V was pared by 3 bases and J by 6 bases, with 12 bases of the junction left unmatched. Germline V gene lookup returns CDR1 DFQATT and CDR2 SNEGSKA (reference sequence). The CDR3 loop spans 15 amino acids. CDR3 sequence (DNA): TGCAGTGCTAGCGATGAGATGACAGGGTGGGATACGCAGTATTTT. It is translated as CSASDEMTGWDTQYF.

The chain has TRBV14 and TRBJ1-4; no firm D call. V lost 0 bases and J 10 bases, leaving 15 bases between the germline ends. The CDR3 runs to 15 residues. From germline, CDR1 is SGHDN and CDR2 FVKESK. This chain's CDR3 is CASSQDVSAVGKLFF. Written as DNA, the CDR3 is TGTGCCAGCAGCCAAGATGTTTCGGCCGTCGGAAAACTGTTTTTT.

The chain joins TRBV7-3 to TRBJ2-7; TRBD2 aligns across 10 bases. The CDR3 contains 15 residues. V shed 5 bases, J shed 0 bases, and the junction held 4 bases outside the gene matches. Germline values: CDR1 SGHTA, CDR2 FQGTGA. CDR3 region: CASSGTSGDSYEQYF. CDR3 DNA sequence: TGTGCCAGCAGCGGCACTAGCGGGGACTCCTACGAGCAGTACTTC.

This clonotype has a handful of counts. The junction departs from the called germline gene at one end, perhaps through a read error. The genes are TRBV19 and TRBJ2-1; D is unresolved. Looked up from germline, CDR1 is LNHDA and CDR2 is SQIVND (reference sequence). The CDR3 loop spans 15 amino acids. In nucleotides, the CDR3 is TGTGCCACCCAGGACCACCTCGGCTCCTACAATGGGCAGTTCTTC. It translates to CATQDHLGSYNGQFF.